A single T cell receptor (beta chain) is shown here with its context. Its matching antigen is unknown. The sample belongs to a study of vaccination and CD4 T cells after COVID-19. Oncomine TCR Beta short-read sequencing was applied to DNA from cultured CD4+ T cells. TCRdb itself ran the PCR reads through MiXCR, one entry per CDR3 protein. The data hold approximately 11,000 distinct CDR3 sequences, with roughly 50% observed a single time. The treatment was: roughly 11-day PBMC culture with coronavirus spike peptide pools or control peptides (ViraFEST assay). The CDR3 is made up of 15 amino acids. Looked up from germline, CDR1 is MDHEN and CDR2 is SYDVKM. Trimming removed 4 bases from V and 5 bases from J, with 17 bases in between. Study-level findings and limits: Spike mono-reactivity was shown by 304 of 307 vaccine-specific clones in convalescent patients.

The clonotype originates from a human donor who had recovered from COVID-19. Sequenced sample: CD4+ T cells from blood, cultured in vitro. This rearrangement joins TRBV28 to TRBJ1-2; D is uncertain. The DNA for the CDR3 is TGTGCCAGCAGTTCCGACGATTACGGCCCGTATGGCTACACCTTC. Protein sequence: CASSSDDYGPYGYTF.